This T cell receptor (beta chain) was retrieved from a study of Ad26.COV2.S vaccination and SARS-CoV-2 variants. As to this clone: Its specificity is unknown.

Overall study findings and caveats: Possible underestimation of total T cell responses by the TCR breadth and depth analyses was noted. Breadth of non-spike TCRs did not differ between vaccinees and placebo recipients.

Clones were read by immunoSEQ multiplex PCR, and TCRdb kept only the in-frame ones, dropping some. The table lists 400,000 to 500,000 clones, roughly 87% of them singletons. Trimming stripped 2 bases from V and 3 bases from J, with 14 bases between. Germline V gene lookup returns CDR1 SGHRS and CDR2 YFSETQ. The CDR3 totals 15 residues. Noted treatment: some 19 received Ad26.COV2.S at low or high dose, single or two shots; about 5 received placebo; per-sample allocation not given. Samples analyzed were those drawn on day 63 after the first vaccine or placebo injection. It was Wuhan-strain SARS-CoV-2 spike that the Ad26 vaccine vector expressed.

The material was peripheral blood, obtained in a trial of Ad26.COV2.S vaccine versus placebo. The TCR was taken from a person between 18 and 60 years old who received the Ad26.COV2.S COVID-19 vaccine or a placebo. The chain recombines TRBV5-1 with TRBJ2-5, with D perhaps matching TRBD2 (5 bases). CDR3 nucleotides: TGCGCCAGCAGCTTTTCACCCCCGAGGGAAGAGACCCAGTACTTC. It is translated as CASSFSPPREETQYF.